This TCR beta chain was sequenced in a study of technical replicates of blood from a few donors. As regards this clone: The same CDR3 can be traced to other DNA sequences in this sample.

V gave up 5 bases and J gave up 6 bases, with 17 bases separating them. The CDR3 is 14 amino acids. Germline V gives CDR1 SQVTM, CDR2 ANQGSEA. Produced via immunoSEQ multiplex PCR; TCRdb's table is partial and in-frame only. The sample contains about 75,000 clones, 90% to 95% of which appear only once. Sequenced material: T cells isolated from PBMCs. This receptor was obtained from a human donor in good health. Some clones in this sample may be carry-over from other donors' samples. The chain carries TRBV29-1 and TRBJ2-1; TRBD1 might be the D (5 bases). CDR3 in DNA: TGCAGCGTTCCCAGGGCTCTCGGCCCCAATGAGCAGTTCTTC. This sequence encodes CSVPRALGPNEQFF.